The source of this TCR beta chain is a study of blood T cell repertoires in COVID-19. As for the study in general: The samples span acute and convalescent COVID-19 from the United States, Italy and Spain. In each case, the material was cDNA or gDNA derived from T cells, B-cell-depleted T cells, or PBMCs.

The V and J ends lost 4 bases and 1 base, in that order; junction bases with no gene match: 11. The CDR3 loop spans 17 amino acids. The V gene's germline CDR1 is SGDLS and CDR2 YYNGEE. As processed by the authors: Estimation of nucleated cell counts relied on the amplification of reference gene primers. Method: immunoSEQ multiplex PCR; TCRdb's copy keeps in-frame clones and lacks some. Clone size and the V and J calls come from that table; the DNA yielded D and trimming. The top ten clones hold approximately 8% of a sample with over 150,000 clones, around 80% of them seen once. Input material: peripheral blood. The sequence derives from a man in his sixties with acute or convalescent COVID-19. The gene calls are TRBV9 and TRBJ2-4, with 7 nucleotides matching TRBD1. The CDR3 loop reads CASSPEGRGFAKNIQYF. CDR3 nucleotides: TGTGCCAGCAGCCCAGAGGGCAGGGGGTTCGCCAAAAACATTCAGTACTTC.